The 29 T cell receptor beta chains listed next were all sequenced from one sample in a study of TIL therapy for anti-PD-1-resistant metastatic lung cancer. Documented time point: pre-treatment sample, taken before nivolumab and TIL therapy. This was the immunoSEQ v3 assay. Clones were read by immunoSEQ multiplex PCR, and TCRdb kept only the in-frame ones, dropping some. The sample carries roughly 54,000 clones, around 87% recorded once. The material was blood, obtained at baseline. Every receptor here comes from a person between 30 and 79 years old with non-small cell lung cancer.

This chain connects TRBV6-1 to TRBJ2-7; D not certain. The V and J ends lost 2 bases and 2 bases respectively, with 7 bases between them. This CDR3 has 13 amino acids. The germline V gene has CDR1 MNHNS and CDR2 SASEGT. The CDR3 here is CASSETVAYEQYF. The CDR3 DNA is TGTGCCAGCAGTGAAACAGTAGCCTACGAGCAGTACTTC.

Here the CDR3 reads CASSVEGASGNEQYF. CDR3 DNA: TGTGCCAGCAGCGTAGAGGGCGCTAGCGGCAACGAGCAGTACTTC. The rearrangement uses TRBV9 and TRBJ2-7, with TRBD2 identical over 7 bases. Trimming at V came to 0 bases and at J to 5 bases, leaving 8 bases not matched to a gene. Per the germline V gene, CDR1 is SGDLS and CDR2 is YYNGEE. The CDR3 consists of 15 residues.

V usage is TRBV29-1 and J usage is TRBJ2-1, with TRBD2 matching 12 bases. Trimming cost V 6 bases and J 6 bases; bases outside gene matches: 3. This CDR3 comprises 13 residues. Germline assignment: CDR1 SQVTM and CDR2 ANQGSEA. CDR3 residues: CSVSTSGGNEQFF. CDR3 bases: TGCAGCGTGTCGACTAGCGGGGGCAATGAGCAGTTCTTC.

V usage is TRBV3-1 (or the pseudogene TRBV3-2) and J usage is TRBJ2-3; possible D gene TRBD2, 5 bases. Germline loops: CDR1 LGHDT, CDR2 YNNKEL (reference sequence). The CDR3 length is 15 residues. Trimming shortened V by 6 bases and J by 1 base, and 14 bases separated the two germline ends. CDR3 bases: TGTGCCAGCAGGGCGGCAGGTAGCGGCACAGATACGCAGTATTTT. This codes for CASRAAGSGTDTQYF.

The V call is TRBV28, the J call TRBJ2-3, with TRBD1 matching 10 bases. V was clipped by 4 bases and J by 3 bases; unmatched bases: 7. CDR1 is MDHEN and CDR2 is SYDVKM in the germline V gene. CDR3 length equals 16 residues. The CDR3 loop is CASSWTGGKETDTQYF. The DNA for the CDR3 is TGTGCCAGCAGTTGGACAGGGGGAAAGGAGACAGATACGCAGTATTTT.

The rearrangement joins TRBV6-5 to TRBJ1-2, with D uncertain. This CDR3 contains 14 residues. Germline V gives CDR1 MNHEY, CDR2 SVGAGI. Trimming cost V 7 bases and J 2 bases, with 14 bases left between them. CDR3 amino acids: CASTPLGANYGYTF. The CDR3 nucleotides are TGTGCCAGCACCCCCTTGGGAGCCAACTATGGCTACACCTTC.

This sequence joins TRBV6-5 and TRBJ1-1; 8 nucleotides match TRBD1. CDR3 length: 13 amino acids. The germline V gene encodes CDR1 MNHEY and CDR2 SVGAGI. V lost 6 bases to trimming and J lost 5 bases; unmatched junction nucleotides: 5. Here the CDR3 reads CASRTGQGTEAFF. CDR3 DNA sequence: TGTGCCAGCAGAACTGGACAGGGAACTGAAGCTTTCTTT.

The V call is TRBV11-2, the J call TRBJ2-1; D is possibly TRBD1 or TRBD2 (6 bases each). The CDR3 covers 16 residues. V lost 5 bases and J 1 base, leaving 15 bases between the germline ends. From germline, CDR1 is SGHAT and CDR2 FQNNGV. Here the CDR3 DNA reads TGTGCCAGCAGCCCGGCAAGGGGGGCTTCCTACAATGAGCAGTTCTTC. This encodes CASSPARGASYNEQFF.

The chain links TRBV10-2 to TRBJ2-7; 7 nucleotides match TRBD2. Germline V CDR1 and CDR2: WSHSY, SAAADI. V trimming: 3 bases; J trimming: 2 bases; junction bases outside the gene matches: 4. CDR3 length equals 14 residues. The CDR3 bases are TGCGCCAGCAGTGATGGCGGGACTACCTACGAGCAGTACTTC. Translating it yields CASSDGGTTYEQYF.

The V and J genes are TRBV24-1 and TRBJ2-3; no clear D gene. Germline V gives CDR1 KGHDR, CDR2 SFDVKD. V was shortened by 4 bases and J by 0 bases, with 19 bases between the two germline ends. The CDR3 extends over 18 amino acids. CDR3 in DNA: TGTGCCACCAGTGACCCTTTCCAGGACGGATCTAGCACAGATACGCAGTATTTT. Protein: CATSDPFQDGSSTDTQYF.

Here the CDR3 reads CASSQDRDLLDTQYF. In nucleotides, the CDR3 is TGTGCCAGCAGCCAAGACCGGGACCTCCTTGATACGCAGTATTTT. V and J are TRBV4-2 and TRBJ2-3; TRBD1 or TRBD2 may be the D gene (5 bases each). The CDR3 contains 15 residues. CDR1 is LGHNA, CDR2 YNFKEQ, per germline. The V end was cut by 0 bases, the J end by 6 bases, with 13 bases between.

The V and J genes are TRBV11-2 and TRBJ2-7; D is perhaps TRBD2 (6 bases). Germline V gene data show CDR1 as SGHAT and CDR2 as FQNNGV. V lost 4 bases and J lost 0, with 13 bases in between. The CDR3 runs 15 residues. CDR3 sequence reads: CASSWWGDVSYEQYF. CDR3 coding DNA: TGTGCCAGCAGCTGGTGGGGGGACGTCTCCTACGAGCAGTACTTC.

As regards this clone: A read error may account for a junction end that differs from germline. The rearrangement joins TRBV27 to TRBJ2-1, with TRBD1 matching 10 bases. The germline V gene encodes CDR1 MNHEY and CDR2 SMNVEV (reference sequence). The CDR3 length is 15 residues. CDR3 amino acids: CASSLSGDRGSVVVF. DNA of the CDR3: TGTGCCAGCAGTTTAAGTGGGGACAGGGGTTCCGTGGTGGTCTTC.

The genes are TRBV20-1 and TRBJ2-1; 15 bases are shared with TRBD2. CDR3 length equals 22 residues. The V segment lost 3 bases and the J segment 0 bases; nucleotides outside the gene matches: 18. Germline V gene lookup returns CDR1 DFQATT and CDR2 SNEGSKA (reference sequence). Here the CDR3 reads CSASYRGRGTSGGPSSYNEQFF. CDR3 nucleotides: TGCAGTGCTAGTTATCGGGGCCGGGGGACTAGCGGGGGGCCCAGCTCCTACAATGAGCAGTTCTTC.

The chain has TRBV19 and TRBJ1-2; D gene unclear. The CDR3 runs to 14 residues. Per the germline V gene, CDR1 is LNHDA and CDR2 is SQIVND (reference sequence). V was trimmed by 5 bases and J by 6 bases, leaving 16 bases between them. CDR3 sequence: CASSPPNPFDGYTF. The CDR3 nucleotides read TGTGCCAGTAGTCCCCCTAACCCCTTCGATGGCTACACCTTC.

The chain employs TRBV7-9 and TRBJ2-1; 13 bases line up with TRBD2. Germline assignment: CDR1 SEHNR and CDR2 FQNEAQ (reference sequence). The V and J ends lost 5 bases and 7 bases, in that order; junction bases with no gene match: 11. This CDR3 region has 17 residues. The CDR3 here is CASSLLGLAGAENEQFF. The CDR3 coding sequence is TGTGCCAGCAGCCTACTAGGACTAGCGGGAGCAGAAAATGAGCAGTTCTTC. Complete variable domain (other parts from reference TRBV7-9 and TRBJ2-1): DTGVSQNPRHKITKRGQNVTFRCDPISEHNRLYWYRQTLGQGPEFLTYFQNEAQLEKSRLLSDRFSAERPKGSFSTLEIQRTEQGDSAMYLCASSLLGLAGAENEQFFGPGTRLTVL.

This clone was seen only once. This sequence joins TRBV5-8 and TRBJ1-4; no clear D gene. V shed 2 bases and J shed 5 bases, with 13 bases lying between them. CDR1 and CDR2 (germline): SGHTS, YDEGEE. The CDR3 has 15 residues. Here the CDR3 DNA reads TGTGCCAGCAGCTTTCCTTCGGTTAAAAATGAAAAACTGTTTTTT. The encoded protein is CASSFPSVKNEKLFF.

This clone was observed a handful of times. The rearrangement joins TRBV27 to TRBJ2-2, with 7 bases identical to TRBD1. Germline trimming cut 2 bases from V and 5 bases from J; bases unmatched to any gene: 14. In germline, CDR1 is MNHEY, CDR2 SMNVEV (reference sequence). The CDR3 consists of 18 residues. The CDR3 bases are TGTGCCAGCAGTTTAGGGGTTTATGGGACAGATCTAACCGGGGAGCTGTTTTTT. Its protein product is CASSLGVYGTDLTGELFF.

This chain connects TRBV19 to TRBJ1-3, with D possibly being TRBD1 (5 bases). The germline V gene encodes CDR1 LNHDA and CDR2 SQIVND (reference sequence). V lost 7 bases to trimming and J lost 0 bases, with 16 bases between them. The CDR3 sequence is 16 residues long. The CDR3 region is CASMISRGSSGNTIYF. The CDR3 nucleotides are TGTGCCAGTATGATTTCGCGGGGGAGCTCTGGAAACACCATATATTTT.

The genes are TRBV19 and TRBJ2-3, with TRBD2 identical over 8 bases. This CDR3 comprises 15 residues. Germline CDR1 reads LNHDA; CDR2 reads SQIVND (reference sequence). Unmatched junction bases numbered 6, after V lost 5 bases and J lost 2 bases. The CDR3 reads CASSLLAVNTDTQYF. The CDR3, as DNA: TGTGCCAGTAGTCTACTAGCGGTTAACACAGATACGCAGTATTTT.

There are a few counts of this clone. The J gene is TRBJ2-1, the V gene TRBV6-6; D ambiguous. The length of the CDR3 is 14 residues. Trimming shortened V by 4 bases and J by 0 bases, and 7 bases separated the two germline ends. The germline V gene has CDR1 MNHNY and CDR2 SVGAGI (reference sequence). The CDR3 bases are TGTGCCAGCAGTTCCGTGGGCTCCTACAATGAGCAGTTCTTC. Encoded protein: CASSSVGSYNEQFF.

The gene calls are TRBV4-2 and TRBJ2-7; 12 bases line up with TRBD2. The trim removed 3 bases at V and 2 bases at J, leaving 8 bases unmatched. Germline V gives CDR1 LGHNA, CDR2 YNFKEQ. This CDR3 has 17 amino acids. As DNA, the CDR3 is TGTGCCAGCAGCCAGTCCGGGACTAGCGGGTCGACCTACGAGCAGTACTTC. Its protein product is CASSQSGTSGSTYEQYF.

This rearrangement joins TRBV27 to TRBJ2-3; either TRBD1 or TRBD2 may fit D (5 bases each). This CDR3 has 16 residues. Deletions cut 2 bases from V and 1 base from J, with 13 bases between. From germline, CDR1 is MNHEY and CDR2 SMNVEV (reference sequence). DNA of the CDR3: TGTGCCAGCAGTTTAGGAGCAGGGCGGGGCACAGATACGCAGTATTTT. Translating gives CASSLGAGRGTDTQYF.

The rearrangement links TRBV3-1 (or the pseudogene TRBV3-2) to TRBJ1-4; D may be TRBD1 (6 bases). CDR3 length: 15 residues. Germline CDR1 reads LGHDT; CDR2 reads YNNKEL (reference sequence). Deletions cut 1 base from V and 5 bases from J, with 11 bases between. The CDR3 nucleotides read TGTGCCAGCAGCCAAGCTCCCAGGGGAAATGAAAAACTGTTTTTT. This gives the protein CASSQAPRGNEKLFF.

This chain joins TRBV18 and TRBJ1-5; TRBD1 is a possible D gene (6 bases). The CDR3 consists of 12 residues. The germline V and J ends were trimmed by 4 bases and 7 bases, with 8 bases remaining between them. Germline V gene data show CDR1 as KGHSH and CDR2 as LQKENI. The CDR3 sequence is CASSRGGQPQHF. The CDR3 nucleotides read TGTGCCAGCTCACGAGGGGGGCAGCCCCAGCATTTT.

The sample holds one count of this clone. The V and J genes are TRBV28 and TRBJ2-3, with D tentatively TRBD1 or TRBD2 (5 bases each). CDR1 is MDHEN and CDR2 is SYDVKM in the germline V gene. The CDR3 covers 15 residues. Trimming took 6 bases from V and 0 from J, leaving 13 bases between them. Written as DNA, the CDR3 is TGTGCCAGCAGGCTAGAGGGGACGAGCACAGATACGCAGTATTTT. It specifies CASRLEGTSTDTQYF.

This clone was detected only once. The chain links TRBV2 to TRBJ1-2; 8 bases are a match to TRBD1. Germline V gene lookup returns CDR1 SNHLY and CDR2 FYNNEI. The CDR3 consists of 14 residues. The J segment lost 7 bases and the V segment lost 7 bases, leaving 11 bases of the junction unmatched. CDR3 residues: CASILTGEFGGYTF. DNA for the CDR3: TGTGCCAGCATCCTGACAGGGGAGTTCGGTGGCTACACCTTC.

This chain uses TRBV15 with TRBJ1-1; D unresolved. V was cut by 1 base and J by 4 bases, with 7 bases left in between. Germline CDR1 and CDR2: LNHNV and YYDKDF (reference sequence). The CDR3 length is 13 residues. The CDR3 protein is CATSRGPSTEAFF. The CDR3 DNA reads TGTGCCACCAGCAGAGGTCCGAGCACTGAAGCTTTCTTT.

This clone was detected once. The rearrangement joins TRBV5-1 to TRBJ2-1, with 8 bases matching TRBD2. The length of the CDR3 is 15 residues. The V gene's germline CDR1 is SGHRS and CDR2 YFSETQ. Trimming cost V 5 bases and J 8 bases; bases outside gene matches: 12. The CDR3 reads CASSSFSGMPDEQFF. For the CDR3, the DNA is TGCGCCAGCAGTTCCTTTAGCGGGATGCCGGATGAGCAGTTCTTC.